The clone carrying this T cell receptor beta chain was found once. Its antigen is not identified. The record originates from a study of T cell responses to AZD1222 COVID-19 vaccine. Overall study findings and caveats: Scientists sampled the repertoires only once the peak T cell response had passed. Mostly white British, mostly female donors; authors suggested clonal diversity may be underestimated. Two AZD1222 administrations were followed by greater Spike-specific TCR breadth and depth. Unmutated variant regions are reportedly the target of nearly half of TCRs that are spike-specific.

Sequencing was performed with immunoSEQ multiplex PCR; in TCRdb, only in-frame clones are kept and a portion is missing. The table lists tens of thousands of clones, approximately 91% of them singletons. This CDR3 comprises 16 residues. The germline V gene encodes CDR1 SGHVS and CDR2 FQNEAQ. V lost 2 bases to trimming and J lost 0 bases, with 11 bases between them. This chain links TRBV7-8 with TRBJ1-5, with D unresolved. The sequence was collected from an adult in good health. The material sequenced was peripheral blood, taken on day 0 of AZD1222 vaccination. CDR3 in amino acids: CASSLSRSYSNQPQHF. The DNA of the CDR3 is TGTGCCAGCAGCTTATCCAGGTCTTATAGCAATCAGCCCCAGCATTTT.